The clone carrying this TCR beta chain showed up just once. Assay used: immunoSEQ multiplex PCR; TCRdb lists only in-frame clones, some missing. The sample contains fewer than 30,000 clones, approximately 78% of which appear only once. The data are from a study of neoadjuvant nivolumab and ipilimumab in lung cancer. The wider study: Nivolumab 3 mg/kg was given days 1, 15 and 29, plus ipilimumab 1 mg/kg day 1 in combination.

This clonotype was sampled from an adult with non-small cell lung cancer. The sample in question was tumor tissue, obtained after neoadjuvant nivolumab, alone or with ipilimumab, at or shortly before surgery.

Here the CDR3 reads CASSPGEYYEQYF. CDR3 DNA sequence: TGTGCCAGCAGCCCCGGGGAGTACTACGAGCAGTACTTC. V usage is TRBV9 and J usage is TRBJ2-7, with D possibly matching TRBD2 (5 bases). V gave up 4 bases and J gave up 3 bases, with 11 bases separating them. This CDR3 spans 13 amino acids. Looked up from germline, CDR1 is SGDLS and CDR2 is YYNGEE. The full variable domain, its missing parts supplied by reference TRBV9 and TRBJ2-7, is DSGVTQTPKHLITATGQRVTLRCSPRSGDLSVYWYQQSLDQGLQFLIQYYNGEERAKGNILERFSAQQFPDLHSELNLSSLELGDSALYFCASSPGEYYEQYFGPGTRLTVT.